These 8 T cell receptor beta chains were all obtained from the same sample, sequenced in a study of neoadjuvant anti-PD-1 for oral cavity cancer. Sequencing used immunoSEQ multiplex PCR; TCRdb keeps in-frame clones, though not all of them. This sample carries 15,000 to 20,000 clones, under 70% of them seen once, and the ten largest clones take around 2.7%. The sample was PBMCs, taken before nivolumab (anti-PD-1) treatment. These receptors were obtained from a person aged 40 to 85 with oral cavity squamous cell carcinoma.

CDR3 residues: CASSHRPSTSGTIVKYNEQFF. CDR3 DNA: TGTGCCAGTAGTCATAGGCCCTCAACTAGCGGGACAATCGTTAAATACAATGAGCAGTTCTTC. The chain is built from TRBV19 and TRBJ2-1, with 10 bases fitting TRBD2. V gave up 5 bases and J gave up 4 bases; unmatched junction bases: 23. Germline V gene lookup returns CDR1 LNHDA and CDR2 SQIVND (reference sequence). The CDR3 length is 21 residues.

This clone was picked up a small number of times. This sequence joins TRBV19 and TRBJ2-1; 11 positions agree with TRBD1. The CDR3 sequence is 16 residues long. Germline V gives CDR1 LNHDA, CDR2 SQIVND (reference sequence). V shed 4 bases, J shed 4 bases, and the junction held 6 bases outside the gene matches. In nucleotides, the CDR3 is TGTGCCAGTAGTAAGTGGACAGGGGGCGTGTACAATGAGCAGTTCTTC. This translates into CASSKWTGGVYNEQFF. The full variable domain, with the rest looked up from reference TRBV19 and TRBJ2-1, is DGGITQSPKYLFRKEGQNVTLSCEQNLNHDAMYWYRQDPGQGLRLIYYSQIVNDFQKGDIAEGYSVSREKKESFPLTVTSAQKNPTAFYLCASSKWTGGVYNEQFFGPGTRLTVL.

The chain is built from TRBV4-1 and TRBJ2-3; 10 bases fit TRBD2. From germline, CDR1 is MGHRA and CDR2 YSYEKL. Trimming cost V 4 bases and J 6 bases; bases outside gene matches: 13. The CDR3 totals 17 residues. This chain's CDR3 is CASSPRSASGRSDTQYF. DNA of the CDR3: TGCGCCAGCAGCCCCCGGTCGGCTAGCGGGAGATCTGATACGCAGTATTTT.

The V gene is TRBV19, the J gene TRBJ2-1; D may be TRBD2 (5 bases). This CDR3 spans 14 amino acids. Germline CDR1 is LNHDA and CDR2 is SQIVND (reference sequence). Trimming took off 6 bases at V and 3 bases at J, with 12 bases between the two ends. The CDR3 DNA sequence: TGTGCCAGTAGCTCCGGACTGGGCTACAATGAGCAGTTCTTC. Residues: CASSSGLGYNEQFF. Combining the CDR3 with reference TRBV19 and TRBJ2-1 gives the whole variable domain DGGITQSPKYLFRKEGQNVTLSCEQNLNHDAMYWYRQDPGQGLRLIYYSQIVNDFQKGDIAEGYSVSREKKESFPLTVTSAQKNPTAFYLCASSSGLGYNEQFFGPGTRLTVL.

This chain links TRBV7-2 with TRBJ1-5; D is ambiguous. The CDR3 is 14 residues long. V was shortened by 6 bases and J by 2 bases, with 11 bases between the two germline ends. CDR1 is SGHTA, CDR2 FQGNSA, per germline. Here the CDR3 reads CASSPASGNQPQHF. CDR3 sequence (DNA): TGTGCCAGCAGTCCGGCATCAGGCAATCAGCCCCAGCATTTT.

This chain links TRBV6-6 with TRBJ1-1; unclear D gene. The CDR3 contains 12 residues. The germline V and J ends were trimmed by 6 bases and 8 bases, with 13 bases remaining between them. The V gene's germline CDR1 is MNHNY and CDR2 SVGAGI (reference sequence). This CDR3 is CASSSLDWEAFF. The CDR3 nucleotides read TGTGCCAGCAGCTCCCTGGATTGGGAAGCTTTCTTT.

This chain uses TRBV30 with TRBJ2-6, with TRBD2 identical over 7 bases. The CDR3 covers 18 residues. Per germline, CDR1 GTSNPN and CDR2 SVGIG (reference sequence). Germline trimming cut 0 bases from V and 0 bases from J; bases unmatched to any gene: 8. The CDR3 is CAWSVRGGRASGANVLTF. For the CDR3, the DNA is TGTGCCTGGAGTGTACGGGGAGGGAGGGCCTCTGGGGCCAACGTCCTGACTTTC.

CDR3 coding DNA: TGTGCCAGCAGTGTCCTGGGGGCCGGGGAGACCCAGTACTTC. Amino acids: CASSVLGAGETQYF. The chain has TRBV2 and TRBJ2-5; D is possibly TRBD1 (6 bases). V was pared by 4 bases and J by 5 bases, with 14 bases between. Germline V gene data show CDR1 as SNHLY and CDR2 as FYNNEI. The CDR3 length is 14 residues.